The 25 T cell receptor beta chains in this list originate from one sample, sequenced in a study of blood T cell repertoires in COVID-19. TCRdb's copy holds only in-frame clones and misses some; the assay was immunoSEQ multiplex PCR. The data hold 190,000 or so clones, with about nine tenths observed a single time. The sequenced material came from PBMCs or T cells enriched from blood (not recorded which). Source of these receptors: a woman younger than 45 who had recovered from COVID-19.

The V gene is TRBV20-1, the J gene TRBJ2-7; tentatively, D is TRBD1 (6 bases). Trimming removed 3 bases at V and 5 bases at J, with 14 bases between. Germline-derived CDR1 and CDR2 are DFQATT and SNEGSKA (reference sequence). This CDR3 comprises 13 residues. CDR3 nucleotides: TGCAGTGCTAGTTCCCGGGACATCAACGAGCAGTACTTC. Its translation: CSASSRDINEQYF.

Only a few counts were recorded for this clone. The rearrangement uses TRBV15 and TRBJ1-5; D possibly corresponds to TRBD1 (5 bases). V gave up 1 base and J gave up 8 bases, with 18 bases separating them. This CDR3 contains 16 residues. CDR1 is LNHNV and CDR2 is YYDKDF in the germline V gene (reference sequence). The CDR3 is CATSRGSGGGEKPQHF. CDR3 nucleotides: TGTGCCACCAGCAGAGGAAGTGGCGGGGGTGAGAAGCCCCAGCATTTT. Looking up the rest from reference TRBV15 and TRBJ1-5 gives the full variable domain: DAMVIQNPRYQVTQFGKPVTLSCSQTLNHNVMYWYQQKSSQAPKLLFHYYDKDFNNEADTPDNFQSRRPNTSFCFLDIRSPGLGDTAMYLCATSRGSGGGEKPQHFGDGTRLSIL.

This chain links TRBV7-3 with TRBJ2-1, with a possible D match to TRBD2 (5 bases). Trimming took off 5 bases at V and 0 bases at J, with 11 bases between the two ends. Germline V gene lookup returns CDR1 SGHTA and CDR2 FQGTGA. This CDR3 contains 15 residues. DNA for the CDR3: TGTGCCAGCAGCGATCAGCGGAGCTCCTACAATGAGCAGTTCTTC. It encodes CASSDQRSSYNEQFF. Supplemented by reference TRBV7-3 and TRBJ2-1, the full variable domain reads GAGVSQTPSNKVTEKGKYVELRCDPISGHTALYWYRQSLGQGPEFLIYFQGTGAADDSGLPNDRFFAVRPEGSVSTLKIQRTERGDSAVYLCASSDQRSSYNEQFFGPGTRLTVL.

The genes are TRBV6-5 and TRBJ2-7; no clear D gene. Germline assignment: CDR1 MNHEY and CDR2 SVGAGI. V lost 7 bases and J 0 bases, leaving 16 bases between the germline ends. CDR3 length equals 15 residues. The CDR3 is CASNSFGGSSYEQYF. The CDR3 region has the DNA TGTGCCAGCAACTCCTTCGGCGGAAGCTCCTACGAGCAGTACTTC.

CDR3 sequence reads: CASGTVLPLHF. The CDR3 coding sequence is TGTGCCAGCGGGACAGTCCTCCCCCTCCACTTT. This chain connects TRBV9 to TRBJ1-6; 7 nucleotides line up with TRBD1. Germline-derived CDR1 and CDR2 are SGDLS and YYNGEE. CDR3 length: 11 residues. V dropped 7 bases and J dropped 13; count of bases not matched to a gene: 5.

Written as DNA, the CDR3 is TGTGCCAGCAGTGACAGGCAAGTTGGCGAGCAGTACTTC. It is translated as CASSDRQVGEQYF. This rearrangement joins TRBV6-2 or TRBV6-3 to TRBJ2-7, with D perhaps TRBD1 (6 bases). Germline V CDR1 and CDR2: MNHEY, SVGEGT. The CDR3 is 13 amino acids. V lost 5 bases to trimming and J lost 6 bases, with 14 bases between them.

The rearrangement joins TRBV24-1 to TRBJ1-2, with 9 bases lining up with TRBD1. V lost 4 bases to trimming and J lost 0 bases; unmatched junction nucleotides: 8. The CDR3 runs 17 residues. Germline CDR1 KGHDR, CDR2 SFDVKD. CDR3: CATSDPGQGPTNYGYTF. The CDR3 DNA reads as TGTGCCACCAGTGACCCGGGACAGGGCCCTACTAACTATGGCTACACCTTC.

J is TRBJ1-1 and V is TRBV25-1; D ambiguous. The germline V gene encodes CDR1 MGHDK and CDR2 SYGVNS. This CDR3 has 13 residues. The V end was cut by 2 bases, the J end by 1 base, with 5 bases between. CDR3 region: CASSEAANTEAFF. The CDR3 DNA sequence: TGTGCCAGCAGTGAAGCGGCGAACACTGAAGCTTTCTTT.

The chain carries TRBV19 and TRBJ2-3; weak D call: TRBD2 (5 bases). Trimming removed 0 bases from V and 2 bases from J, with 9 bases in between. The CDR3 is 15 amino acids. Germline loops: CDR1 LNHDA, CDR2 SQIVND (reference sequence). This CDR3 reads CASSIEEASTDTQYF. CDR3 in DNA: TGTGCCAGTAGTATAGAGGAGGCCTCCACAGATACGCAGTATTTT.

The CDR3 protein is CASRDRGNSPLHF. CDR3 DNA: TGTGCCAGCAGGGACAGGGGAAATTCACCCCTCCACTTT. This chain joins TRBV27 and TRBJ1-6; 9 nucleotides match TRBD1. Germline lookup yields CDR1 MNHEY and CDR2 SMNVEV (reference sequence). Unmatched junction bases numbered 1, after V lost 6 bases and J lost 7 bases. The CDR3 length is 13 residues.

This chain links TRBV7-8 with TRBJ2-7; D gene uncertain. Germline assignment: CDR1 SGHVS and CDR2 FQNEAQ. Deletions cut 1 base from V and 0 bases from J, with 7 bases between. This CDR3 region has 14 residues. The DNA for the CDR3 is TGTGCCAGCAGCTTAGATGAGAGCTCCTACGAGCAGTACTTC. Translation gives CASSLDESSYEQYF.

The chain combines TRBV20-1 with TRBJ1-5, with D possibly being TRBD1 (5 bases). CDR3 length: 12 amino acids. V gave up 3 bases and J gave up 4 bases, with 7 bases separating them. Germline CDR1 is DFQATT and CDR2 is SNEGSKA (reference sequence). CDR3 coding DNA: TGCAGTGCTAGTCAGGGAAATCAGCCCCAGCATTTT. Protein product: CSASQGNQPQHF.

The J gene is TRBJ2-1, the V gene TRBV11-3, with TRBD2 matching 7 bases. The germline CDR1 and CDR2 sequences are SGHNT and YENEEA. V trimming: 5 bases; J trimming: 2 bases; junction bases outside the gene matches: 15. This CDR3 contains 18 residues. CDR3 protein: CASSPVSYERGTYNEQFF. The CDR3 coding sequence is TGTGCCAGCAGCCCCGTCTCTTACGAGCGGGGAACCTACAATGAGCAGTTCTTC.

V and J are TRBV7-3 and TRBJ2-3; D gene ambiguous. The CDR3 length is 13 residues. Deletions cut 3 bases from V and 2 bases from J, with 6 bases between. Germline CDR1 reads SGHTA; CDR2 reads FQGTGA. In nucleotides, the CDR3 is TGTGCCAGCAGCTTCGGTGTCACAGATACGCAGTATTTT. Its protein is CASSFGVTDTQYF.

The rearrangement joins TRBV7-9 to TRBJ2-7; D is perhaps TRBD2 (6 bases). The germline V and J ends were trimmed by 2 bases and 2 bases, with 10 bases remaining between them. Germline CDR1 and CDR2: SEHNR and FQNEAQ (reference sequence). The CDR3 runs 14 residues. The CDR3 DNA follows: TGTGCCAGCAGCTTATTAGCGGTCACCTACGAGCAGTACTTC. It codes for CASSLLAVTYEQYF.

This clone was detected only once. The CDR3 coding sequence is TGTGCCAGCAGCTCAGAGGGCAGTAATTCACCCCTCCACTTT. It encodes CASSSEGSNSPLHF. The chain recombines TRBV7-3 with TRBJ1-6; D remains unclear. V lost 4 bases, J lost 6 bases, and 10 bases lay in between. The CDR3 spans 14 residues. Per germline, CDR1 SGHTA and CDR2 FQGTGA.

V gene TRBV10-3 combines with J gene TRBJ1-5, with 8 bases that match TRBD1. This CDR3 is 14 amino acids long. J gave up 7 bases and V 8 bases, and 10 bases lay outside the gene matches. From germline, CDR1 is ENHRY and CDR2 SYGVKD. CDR3 DNA sequence: TGTGCCATCGGAGACAGGGGCGGAGGCCAGCCCCAGCATTTT. Translation gives CAIGDRGGGQPQHF.

This clone occurred once. This chain uses TRBV19 with TRBJ1-1; a possible D gene is TRBD1 (5 bases). Germline lookup yields CDR1 LNHDA and CDR2 SQIVND (reference sequence). The CDR3 covers 14 residues. Between the trimmed V and J ends, which lost 5 bases and 1 base, there was a span of 11 bases. The CDR3 region is CASSPRGQNTEAFF. In DNA form, the CDR3 reads TGTGCCAGTAGTCCCCGAGGACAGAACACTGAAGCTTTCTTT.

The chain is built from TRBV28 and TRBJ2-7, with D unresolved. V was shortened by 8 bases and J by 0 bases, with 11 bases between the two germline ends. Germline V lookup: CDR1 MDHEN, CDR2 SYDVKM. This CDR3 comprises 13 residues. The CDR3 DNA reads TGTGCCAGCGGGTCGCCTAGCTCCTACGAGCAGTACTTC. Translating gives CASGSPSSYEQYF.

This clone was seen only a few times. V gene TRBV9 combines with J gene TRBJ2-3; TRBD2 agrees at 14 bases. The CDR3 spans 16 residues. The V segment lost 4 bases and the J segment 5 bases; nucleotides outside the gene matches: 6. CDR1 is SGDLS, CDR2 YYNGEE, per germline. The CDR3 region is CASSKGLAGALDTQYF. The CDR3 DNA reads as TGTGCCAGCAGCAAGGGACTAGCGGGAGCATTAGATACGCAGTATTTT.

At least ten counts were recorded for this clone. The V gene is TRBV27, the J gene TRBJ1-3; D perhaps matches TRBD1 (6 bases). Per germline, CDR1 MNHEY and CDR2 SMNVEV (reference sequence). CDR3 length equals 16 residues. V lost 0 bases, J lost 0 bases, and 9 bases lay in between. This CDR3 reads CASSLSYRDSGNTIYF. CDR3 nucleotide sequence: TGTGCCAGCAGTTTATCGTACAGGGACTCTGGAAACACCATATATTTT.

V gene TRBV24-1 combines with J gene TRBJ2-1; 8 bases fit TRBD2. V lost 3 bases to trimming and J lost 5 bases; unmatched junction nucleotides: 8. In germline, CDR1 is KGHDR, CDR2 SFDVKD. CDR3 size: 16 residues. CDR3 sequence (DNA): TGTGCCACCAGTGATCCTACTAGCGGAAAGCACAATGAGCAGTTCTTC. Its translation is CATSDPTSGKHNEQFF.

V usage is TRBV5-1 and J usage is TRBJ1-1; 7 bases fit TRBD1. The germline gives CDR1 SGHRS, CDR2 YFSETQ. The trim removed 0 bases at V and 11 bases at J, leaving 7 bases unmatched. This CDR3 has 13 amino acids. CDR3 sequence reads: CASSLGQGPGAFF. In DNA, the CDR3 is TGCGCCAGCAGCTTGGGACAGGGACCTGGGGCTTTCTTT.

This chain links TRBV30 with TRBJ2-7; the D is unclear. Per germline, CDR1 GTSNPN and CDR2 SVGIG (reference sequence). The CDR3 totals 14 residues. The V end was cut by 5 bases, the J end by 0 bases, with 14 bases between. The CDR3 is CAWDRLKSSYEQYF. Here the CDR3 DNA reads TGTGCCTGGGACCGACTCAAGAGCTCCTACGAGCAGTACTTC.

The chain recombines TRBV5-1 with TRBJ1-1; the D gene is possibly TRBD1 (5 bases). Trimming shortened V by 4 bases and J by 2 bases, and 9 bases separated the two germline ends. This CDR3 comprises 13 residues. Germline V gene lookup returns CDR1 SGHRS and CDR2 YFSETQ. The CDR3 protein is CASSTTDNTEAFF. The CDR3 region has the DNA TGCGCCAGCAGCACGACAGATAACACTGAAGCTTTCTTT.